This passage covers 18 T cell receptor beta chains from one sample sequenced in a study of T-cell memory formation after mild COVID-19. A single record per CDR3 protein comes from TCRdb applying MiXCR to the 5' RACE reads. The data contain a few hundred thousand distinct CDR3 sequences, around 28% of them seen just once; the ten biggest clones take up approximately 13%. The specimen was PBMCs or a T cell subset sorted from them (not recorded which). The receptor set was obtained from an adult woman who had mild COVID-19 (a few samples of this study predate the infection). Cell type and time point are not known.

There are a few counts of this clonotype. The chain combines TRBV7-2 with TRBJ2-7; TRBD1 aligns across 12 bases. The germline CDR1 and CDR2 sequences are SGHTA and FQGNSA. J lost 5 bases, V lost 6 bases, and 8 bases had no gene match. The CDR3 is 15 residues long. CDR3 in amino acids: CASRTTGTGGNEQYF. As DNA, the CDR3 is TGTGCCAGCAGGACCACCGGGACAGGGGGCAACGAGCAGTACTTC. Together with reference TRBV7-2 and TRBJ2-7, the CDR3 gives the full variable domain: GAGVSQSPSNKVTEKGKDVELRCDPISGHTALYWYRQSLGQGLEFLIYFQGNSAPDKSGLPSDRFSAERTGGSVSTLTIQRTQQEDSAVYLCASRTTGTGGNEQYFGPGTRLTVT.

This clonotype was recorded at least ten times. The J gene is TRBJ2-1, the V gene TRBV5-1; the D gene is possibly TRBD2 (5 bases). CDR3 length: 13 amino acids. The germline V gene encodes CDR1 SGHRS and CDR2 YFSETQ. Trimming took off 0 bases at V and 7 bases at J, with 8 bases between the two ends. In nucleotides, the CDR3 is TGCGCCAGCAGCTTGGACCGAGGGAATGAGCAGTTCTTC. Its protein product is CASSLDRGNEQFF.

This clonotype was recorded a few times. The rearrangement joins TRBV25-1 to TRBJ1-2, with 9 bases lining up with TRBD1. Trimming at V came to 6 bases and at J to 7 bases, leaving 6 bases not matched to a gene. Germline CDR1 reads MGHDK; CDR2 reads SYGVNS. The CDR3 sequence is 13 residues long. CDR3 DNA: TGTGCCAGCAGATCGACAGGGGGAGGTGGCTACACCTTC. Translated, it gives CASRSTGGGGYTF.

The chain uses TRBV12-3 or TRBV12-4 and TRBJ2-5; D call uncertain. V lost 1 base to trimming and J lost 3 bases, with 6 bases between them. There are 13 residues in the CDR3. CDR3 sequence reads: CASSLVQEETQYF. The CDR3 bases are TGTGCCAGCAGTTTAGTCCAAGAAGAGACCCAGTACTTC.

The chain couples TRBV7-9 to TRBJ2-1; TRBD1 or TRBD2 may be the D gene (5 bases each). Germline-derived CDR1 and CDR2 are SEHNR and FQNEAQ (reference sequence). The V gene lost 3 bases and the J gene lost 5 bases, with 14 bases spanning the gap. This CDR3 is built from 15 residues. CDR3 in amino acids: CASSLGVRPNNEQFF. The CDR3 DNA follows: TGTGCCAGCAGCTTGGGGGTCCGTCCGAACAATGAGCAGTTCTTC.

J is TRBJ2-7 and V is TRBV29-1; 8 bases align to TRBD1. The length of the CDR3 is 13 residues. Trimming at V came to 5 bases and at J to 0 bases, leaving 3 bases not matched to a gene. The germline V gene has CDR1 SQVTM and CDR2 ANQGSEA. The CDR3 DNA sequence: TGCAGCGTTTCAGGGGGCGGCTCCTACGAGCAGTACTTC. Protein: CSVSGGGSYEQYF.

The V and J genes are TRBV7-8 and TRBJ2-1; TRBD2 matches at 8 bases. V lost 5 bases and J lost 7; bases outside the gene matches: 16. The germline CDR1 and CDR2 sequences are SGHVS and FQNEAQ. This CDR3 contains 17 residues. As DNA, the CDR3 is TGTGCCAGCAGCCGGGAGGGACTAGGGTCCCATAGGAATGAGCAGTTCTTC. Residues: CASSREGLGSHRNEQFF.

The rearrangement joins TRBV6-5 to TRBJ2-7; D uncertain. CDR3 length equals 14 residues. Germline V lookup: CDR1 MNHEY, CDR2 SVGAGI. Trimming cost V 6 bases and J 0 bases, with 12 bases left between them. The CDR3 sequence: CASSSDFYSYEQYF. In DNA, the CDR3 is TGTGCCAGCAGCAGTGACTTCTACTCCTACGAGCAGTACTTC.

V and J are TRBV7-6 and TRBJ2-3, with TRBD2 matching over 8 bases. CDR1 and CDR2 from the germline V gene are SGHVS and FNYEAQ. V gave up 0 bases and J gave up 3 bases; unmatched junction bases: 2. The CDR3 sequence is 15 residues long. CDR3 nucleotides: TGTGCCAGCAGCTTAGCACGGGAGGGTACAGATACGCAGTATTTT. The encoded protein is CASSLAREGTDTQYF.

The chain uses TRBV7-2 and TRBJ2-3, with D maybe TRBD1 (5 bases). Germline CDR1 is SGHTA and CDR2 is FQGNSA. The CDR3 has 15 amino acids. The V gene lost 5 bases and the J gene lost 1 base, with 13 bases spanning the gap. CDR3 DNA sequence: TGTGCCAGCAGCCGACAGCCCCCCCGCACAGATACGCAGTATTTT. Amino acid sequence: CASSRQPPRTDTQYF.

The V call is TRBV11-2, the J call TRBJ2-3; weak D call: TRBD2 (7 bases). This CDR3 comprises 16 residues. The germline CDR1 and CDR2 sequences are SGHAT and FQNNGV. V lost 5 bases, J lost 5 bases, and 20 bases lay in between. As DNA, the CDR3 is TGTGCCAGCAGCCCCCGAAGGGCGGGGGCGATAGATACGCAGTATTTT. The encoded protein is CASSPRRAGAIDTQYF.

Concerning this clonotype: Its ends do not fully match the called genes, so a read error is possible. V usage is TRBV7-9 and J usage is TRBJ2-7, with D possibly being TRBD2 (7 bases). This CDR3 region has 15 residues. Looked up from germline, CDR1 is SEHNR and CDR2 is FQNEAQ (reference sequence). The CDR3 nucleotides are TGTGCCAGCACCTTAGGGGGGGGGAAGTCCTACGAGCAGTACTTC. Its protein is CASTLGGGKSYEQYF.

In its sample, this clonotype was seen a few times. The genes are TRBV6-5 and TRBJ2-3; D ambiguous. The CDR3 contains 12 residues. Trimming cost V 4 bases and J 4 bases, with 6 bases left between them. CDR1 and CDR2 from the germline V gene are MNHEY and SVGAGI. CDR3 nucleotides: TGTGCCAGCAGTTCCTACGCAGATACGCAGTATTTT. As protein: CASSSYADTQYF.

The CDR3 sequence: CASRSGTGAVYEQYF. CDR3 coding DNA: TGTGCCAGCAGATCCGGGACAGGGGCAGTCTACGAGCAGTACTTC. The chain carries TRBV6-6 and TRBJ2-7, with 10 nucleotides matching TRBD1. J was trimmed by 3 bases and V by 6 bases; bases with no gene match: 8. CDR1 MNHNY and CDR2 SVGAGI come from the germline V gene (reference sequence). The CDR3 length is 15 residues.

This clonotype appeared a few times. The chain has TRBV7-8 and TRBJ2-6, with 16 bases lining up with TRBD2. V lost 1 base, J lost 2 bases, and 8 bases stayed unmatched. Germline assignment: CDR1 SGHVS and CDR2 FQNEAQ. The CDR3 is 21 residues long. In nucleotides, the CDR3 is TGTGCCAGCAGCTTAGGACAGGGACTAGCGGGAGGGTTAACTGGGGCCAACGTCCTGACTTTC. It is translated as CASSLGQGLAGGLTGANVLTF.

This sequence joins TRBV11-1 and TRBJ2-3; 7 nucleotides agree with TRBD1. The CDR3 totals 16 residues. Germline V gives CDR1 SGHAT, CDR2 FQDESV (reference sequence). Losses at the gene ends were 0 bases for V and 3 bases for J; bases not matched to a gene: 6. The CDR3 loop is CASSLALGQATDTQYF. The CDR3 bases are TGTGCCAGCAGCTTAGCGTTAGGACAGGCTACAGATACGCAGTATTTT.

The chain joins TRBV12-3 or TRBV12-4 to TRBJ2-1; 7 bases align to TRBD2. This CDR3 has 14 amino acids. V lost 6 bases and J lost 5; bases outside the gene matches: 7. CDR3 sequence reads: CASRYLAEHNEQFF. As DNA, the CDR3 is TGTGCCAGCAGGTACCTAGCGGAACACAATGAGCAGTTCTTC.

This clonotype was detected only a few times. The rearrangement links TRBV5-1 to TRBJ2-3, with 9 bases that match TRBD2. The junction had 6 bases not matched to a gene; V was cut back by 4 bases and J by 0 bases. The CDR3 length is 16 residues. The V gene's germline CDR1 is SGHRS and CDR2 YFSETQ. CDR3 nucleotide sequence: TGCGCCAGCAGCGAGACTAGCGGTGCTAGCACAGATACGCAGTATTTT. Encoded protein: CASSETSGASTDTQYF.